This T cell receptor beta chain was sequenced during a study of blood T cell repertoires in COVID-19. Germline V CDR1 and CDR2: SGHTA, FQGNSA. V was pared by 3 bases and J by 0 bases, with 2 bases of the junction left unmatched. The CDR3 has 16 residues. Some clones are missing from TCRdb's copy, which holds only in-frame ones; the method was immunoSEQ multiplex PCR. The sample includes around 300,000 clones, 85% to 90% of them seen just once. Sequenced material: PBMCs or T cells enriched from blood (not recorded which). The origin of this receptor is a woman in her sixties who had recovered from COVID-19. The chain joins TRBV7-2 to TRBJ2-3, with 11 bases that match TRBD2. The CDR3 DNA reads as TGTGCCAGCAGCTTTCTAGCGGGGGGTAGCACAGATACGCAGTATTTT. Protein sequence: CASSFLAGGSTDTQYF.